This paragraph covers one TCR beta chain sequence. Its antigen is currently unknown. PCR employed 60 Vbeta and 13 Jbeta primers. The repertoire was sequenced with immunoSEQ multiplex PCR; TCRdb's copy has only in-frame clones and lacks some. This table has about 200,000 clones, 80% to 90% appearing once. The sample comes from a study of cytomegalovirus exposure and HLA in healthy donors. In the study overall: A prior analysis found around 110 million unique TCR beta sequences from approximately 200 million T cells. Study-wide results and limits: With high specificity and sensitivity, the classifier reportedly diagnosed cytomegalovirus status. The authors listed around 150 TCR beta chains as cytomegalovirus-associated. HLA alleles were associated with roughly 15,000 TCR beta sequences in a later analysis at 0.05 false discovery rate.

Sequencing input: PBMCs. The TCR was taken from a man aged 25-45 years in good health and CMV-seronegative.

The CDR3 loop is CASSRTGFGNTEAFF. The CDR3 nucleotides read TGTGCCAGCAGCCGGACAGGGTTTGGCAACACTGAAGCTTTCTTT. The gene calls are TRBV7-3 and TRBJ1-1, with 8 nucleotides matching TRBD1. CDR1 SGHTA and CDR2 FQGTGA come from the germline V gene. The CDR3 spans 15 residues. With 5 bases clipped from V and 2 bases from J, the junction kept 7 bases outside the gene matches.